Only one count was recorded for the clone carrying this TCR beta chain. What it binds is not known. Assay used: immunoSEQ multiplex PCR; TCRdb lists only in-frame clones, some missing. This table holds 200,000 or so clones, 85% to 90% found once. The entry originates in a study of T cell responses to AZD1222 COVID-19 vaccine. Study-level points and caveats: Only 6 or 7 people who got AZD1222 tested seropositive at baseline. It was only after the peak T cell response that any repertoires were sampled. Donors, mostly white British, included more females; clonal diversity was possibly underestimated.

The CDR3 totals 13 residues. Germline assignment: CDR1 DFQATT and CDR2 SNEGSKA (reference sequence). Trimming cost V 3 bases and J 3 bases, with 8 bases left between them. V and J are TRBV20-1 and TRBJ1-4, with D perhaps matching TRBD1 (6 bases). The sequencing here drew on peripheral blood, taken on day 0 of AZD1222 vaccination. The receptor was derived from an adult in good health. The CDR3 region has the DNA TGCAGTGCTAGTGCAGGGGCTAATGAAAAACTGTTTTTT. This gives the protein CSASAGANEKLFF.